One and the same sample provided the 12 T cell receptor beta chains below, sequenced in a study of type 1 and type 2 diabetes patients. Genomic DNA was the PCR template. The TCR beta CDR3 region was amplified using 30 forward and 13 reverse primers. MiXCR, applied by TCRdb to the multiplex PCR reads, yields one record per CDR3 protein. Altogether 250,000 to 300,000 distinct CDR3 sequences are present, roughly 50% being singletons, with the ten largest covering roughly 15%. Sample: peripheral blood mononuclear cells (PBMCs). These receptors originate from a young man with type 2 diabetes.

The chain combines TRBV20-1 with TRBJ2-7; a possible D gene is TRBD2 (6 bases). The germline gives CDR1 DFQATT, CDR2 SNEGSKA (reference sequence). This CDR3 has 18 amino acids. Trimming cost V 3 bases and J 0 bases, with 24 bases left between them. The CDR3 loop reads CSASPLPFSGLLSYEQYF. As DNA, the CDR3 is TGCAGTGCTAGCCCACTTCCTTTTAGCGGACTGCTCTCCTACGAGCAGTACTTC.

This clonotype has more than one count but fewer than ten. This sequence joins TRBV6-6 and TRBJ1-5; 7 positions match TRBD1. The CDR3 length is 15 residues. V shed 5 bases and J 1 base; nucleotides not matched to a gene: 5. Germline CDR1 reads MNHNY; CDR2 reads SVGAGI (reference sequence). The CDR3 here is CASSSPGGSNQPQHF. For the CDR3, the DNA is TGTGCCAGCAGTAGCCCAGGGGGAAGCAATCAGCCCCAGCATTTT.

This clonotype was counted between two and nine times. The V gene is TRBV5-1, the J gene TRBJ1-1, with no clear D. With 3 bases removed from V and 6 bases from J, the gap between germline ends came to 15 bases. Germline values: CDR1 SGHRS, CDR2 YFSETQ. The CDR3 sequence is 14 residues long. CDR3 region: CASSSISQESEAFF. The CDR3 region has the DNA TGCGCCAGCAGCTCAATTTCGCAGGAGTCTGAAGCTTTCTTT.

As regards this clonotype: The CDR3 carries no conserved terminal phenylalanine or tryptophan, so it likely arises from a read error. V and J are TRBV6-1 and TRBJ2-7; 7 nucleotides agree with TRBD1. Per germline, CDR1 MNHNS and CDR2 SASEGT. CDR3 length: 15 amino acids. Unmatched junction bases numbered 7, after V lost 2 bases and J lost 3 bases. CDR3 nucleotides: TGTGCCAGCAGTGAACTTAAAGGGGGCGGCTACGAGCAGTACCTC. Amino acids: CASSELKGGGYEQYL.

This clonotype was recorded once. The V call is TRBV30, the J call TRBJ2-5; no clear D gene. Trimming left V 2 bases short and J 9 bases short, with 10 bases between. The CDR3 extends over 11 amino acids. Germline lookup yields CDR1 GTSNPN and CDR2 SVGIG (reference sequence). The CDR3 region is CAWSSAEAQYF. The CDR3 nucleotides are TGTGCCTGGAGTTCCGCTGAGGCCCAGTACTTC.

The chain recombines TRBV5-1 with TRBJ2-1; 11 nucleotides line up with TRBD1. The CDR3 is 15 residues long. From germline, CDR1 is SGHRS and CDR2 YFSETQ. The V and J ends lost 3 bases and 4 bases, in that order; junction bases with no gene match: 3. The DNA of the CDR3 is TGCGCCAGCAGCTCGGACAGGGGGCCTTACAATGAGCAGTTCTTC. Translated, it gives CASSSDRGPYNEQFF.

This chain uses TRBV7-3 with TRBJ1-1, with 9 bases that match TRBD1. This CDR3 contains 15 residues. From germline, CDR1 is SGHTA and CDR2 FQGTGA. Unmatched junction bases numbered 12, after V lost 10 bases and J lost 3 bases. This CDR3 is CAIRGTGLGYTEAFF. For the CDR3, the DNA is TGTGCCATCCGCGGGACAGGGCTAGGCTACACTGAAGCTTTCTTT.

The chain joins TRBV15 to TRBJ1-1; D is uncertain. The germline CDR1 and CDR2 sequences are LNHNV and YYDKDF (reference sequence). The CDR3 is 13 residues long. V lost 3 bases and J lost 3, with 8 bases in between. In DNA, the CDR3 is TGTGCCACCAGCAGCCGAAGATACACTGAAGCTTTCTTT. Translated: CATSSRRYTEAFF.

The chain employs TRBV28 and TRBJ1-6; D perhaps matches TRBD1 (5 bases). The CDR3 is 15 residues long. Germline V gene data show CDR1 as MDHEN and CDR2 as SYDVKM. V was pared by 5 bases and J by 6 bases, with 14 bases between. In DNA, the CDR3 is TGTGCCAGCAGTCCCCGACAGCCGAGTAATTCACCCCTCCACTTT. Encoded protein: CASSPRQPSNSPLHF.

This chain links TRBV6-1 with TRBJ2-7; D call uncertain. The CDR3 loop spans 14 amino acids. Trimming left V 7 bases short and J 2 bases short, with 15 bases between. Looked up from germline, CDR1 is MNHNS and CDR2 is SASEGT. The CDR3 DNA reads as TGTGCCAGCAAGGAACACCCAACACCCTACGAGCAGTACTTC. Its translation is CASKEHPTPYEQYF.

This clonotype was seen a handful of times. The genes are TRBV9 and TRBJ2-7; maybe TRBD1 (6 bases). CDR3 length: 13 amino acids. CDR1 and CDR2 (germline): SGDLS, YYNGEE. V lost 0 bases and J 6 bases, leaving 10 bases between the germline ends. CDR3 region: CASSVAGACEQYF. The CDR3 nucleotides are TGTGCCAGCAGCGTAGCAGGGGCCTGCGAGCAGTACTTC.

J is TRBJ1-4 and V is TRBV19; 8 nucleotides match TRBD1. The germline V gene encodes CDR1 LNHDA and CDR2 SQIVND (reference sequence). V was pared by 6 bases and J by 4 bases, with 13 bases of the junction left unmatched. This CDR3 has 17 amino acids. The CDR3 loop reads CASRRDRGPLYNEKLFF. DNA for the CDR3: TGTGCCAGTAGACGAGACAGGGGACCCCTTTATAATGAAAAACTGTTTTTT.